This TCR beta chain originates from a study of CD8 T cells in ankylosing spondylitis. Germline-derived CDR1 and CDR2 are DFQATT and SNEGSKA (reference sequence). The CDR3 length is 15 residues. Deletions cut 0 bases from V and 6 bases from J, with 14 bases between. Making use of molecular barcodes, quantitative 5'-RACE generated TCR beta libraries. A single record per CDR3 protein comes from TCRdb applying MiXCR to the 5' RACE reads. The table records a few hundred thousand distinct CDR3 sequences, about 10% of them present only once. Study-level points and caveats: The study looked at matched synovial fluid samples from ankylosing spondylitis patients. Disease-linked clones were reported to be significantly enriched there.

This clonotype showed up many times. Its target is not known. The chain recombines TRBV20-1 with TRBJ1-4; D gene uncertain. The clonotype comes from a male donor with ankylosing spondylitis or in good health (not recorded which). Sequenced input: blood, either unsorted or a sorted T cell fraction (not recorded which). The CDR3 bases are TGCAGTGCTAGAGATCCATCCGCCGGCGATGAAAAACTGTTTTTT. Translation gives CSARDPSAGDEKLFF.